A selection of T cell receptor beta chains follows, all from one sample in a study of blood T cell repertoires in COVID-19. Assay used: immunoSEQ multiplex PCR; TCRdb lists only in-frame clones, some missing. The data contain roughly 80,000 clones, roughly 85% of them singletons. Material for sequencing was peripheral blood. The receptors were sampled from a woman of 80 years or more with active or convalescent COVID-19. CDR3s include the opening cysteine and the closing phenylalanine or tryptophan. Each record gives: V gene, CDR3 protein.

TRBV7-8,CASSLVDRDNQPQHF
TRBV7-8,CASSLRDSGDYSNQPQHF
TRBV7-2,CASSSGSYNQPQHF
TRBV7-8,CASTPEGAQETQYF
TRBV11-2,CASSPDRSQGGYTF
TRBV5-1,CASSLEGAGQPQHF
TRBV5-1,CASSWIAGGSTDTQYF
TRBV14,CASSQGPRGGAGTDTQYF
TRBV4-3,CASSQDAFEDTQYF
TRBV18,CASSPYAGGFLLEQYF
TRBV27,CASSSRATGELFF
TRBV3-1/TRBV3-2,CASSQRDTSTDTQYF
TRBV28,CASSFVSQPQHF
TRBV4-2,CASSQVDTEAFF
TRBV24-1,CATGTGAPDEQFF
TRBV7-3,CASSPLPTGGLNTEAFF
TRBV4-3,CASSQRTSGSYEQYF
TRBV10-2,CASSVSKAVGEQYF
TRBV27,CASATTGSGTYEQYF
TRBV7-8,CASSAAGAFSYNEQFF
TRBV6-2/TRBV6-3,CASSFPGQDNYGYTF
TRBV6-2/TRBV6-3,CASSRDPATGYTF
TRBV6-5,CASSYQDRGAYEQYF
TRBV7-2,CASSLGQNYNSPLHF
TRBV11-3,CASSLGTAGKETQYF
TRBV1,CTSSQGLAGYEQYF